What follows are 17 T cell receptor beta chains derived from one specimen sequenced in a study of cytomegalovirus exposure and HLA in healthy donors. PCR used 60 Vbeta primers and 13 Jbeta primers. Only in-frame clones appear in the TCRdb table, and some are missing; sequencing was by immunoSEQ multiplex PCR. Here the sample spans 150,000 to 200,000 clones, 60% to 85% being singletons. Sequenced: PBMCs. These receptors originate from a woman in her twenties or thirties in good health and CMV-seronegative.

This chain uses TRBV6-1 with TRBJ2-3, with D uncertain. Germline lookup yields CDR1 MNHNS and CDR2 SASEGT. V was cut by 7 bases and J by 6 bases, with 17 bases left in between. The CDR3 consists of 14 residues. As DNA, the CDR3 is TGTGCCAGCAATAATGGCGGCATAGGCGATACGCAGTATTTT. Residues: CASNNGGIGDTQYF.

The gene calls are TRBV30 and TRBJ2-7, with D tentatively TRBD2 (5 bases). The CDR3 totals 12 residues. Germline V gene sequence: CDR1 GTSNPN, CDR2 SVGIG (reference sequence). The V end lost 0 bases, the J end lost 7 bases, and 10 bases lay between the germline ends. The CDR3 sequence: CAWSVLVWEQYF. Here the CDR3 DNA reads TGTGCCTGGAGTGTACTAGTCTGGGAGCAGTACTTC.

This clone was detected a few times. The chain has TRBV11-2 and TRBJ2-4, with D possibly being TRBD1 (5 bases). The CDR3 length is 11 residues. The V gene lost 4 bases and the J gene lost 8 bases, with 6 bases spanning the gap. Germline CDR1 and CDR2: SGHAT and FQNNGV. The CDR3 loop is CASSSRDIQYF. The CDR3 DNA sequence: TGTGCCAGCAGCTCCAGGGACATTCAGTACTTC.

The V and J genes are TRBV30 and TRBJ1-6; D is undetermined. V was clipped by 3 bases and J by 15 bases, with 15 bases between them. The germline V gene encodes CDR1 GTSNPN and CDR2 SVGIG (reference sequence). This CDR3 contains 12 residues. For the CDR3, the DNA is TGTGCCTGGAGGGTAGAGGGCGTTCTCCTCCACTTT. Protein: CAWRVEGVLLHF.

This clone was recorded only once. The J gene is TRBJ1-6, the V gene TRBV11-3; 10 bases match TRBD1. V trimming: 3 bases; J trimming: 8 bases; junction bases outside the gene matches: 4. This CDR3 has 15 residues. Looked up from germline, CDR1 is SGHNT and CDR2 is YENEEA. CDR3 protein: CASSFTGTGDSPLHF. As DNA, the CDR3 is TGTGCCAGCAGCTTTACCGGGACAGGGGATTCACCCCTCCACTTT.

The V call is TRBV6-1, the J call TRBJ1-5; TRBD1 aligns across 8 bases. V dropped 6 bases and J dropped 1; count of bases not matched to a gene: 5. Germline V gives CDR1 MNHNS, CDR2 SASEGT. The CDR3 extends over 15 amino acids. In DNA form, the CDR3 reads TGTGCCAGCAGCCCTCAGGGGGCAAGCAATCAGCCCCAGCATTTT. Translating it yields CASSPQGASNQPQHF.

Only a few counts were recorded for this clone. The CDR3 nucleotides are TGTGCCAGTAGTATACCCGGGATCGGCAGAAACTATGGCTACACCTTC. Translation: CASSIPGIGRNYGYTF. The rearrangement joins TRBV19 to TRBJ1-2, with D hard to call. Germline values: CDR1 LNHDA, CDR2 SQIVND (reference sequence). The CDR3 contains 16 residues. Trimming pared 2 bases from V and 2 bases from J, leaving 15 bases between.

This clone was observed a single time. The CDR3 protein is CASRGTSGGLTYEQYF. The CDR3 nucleotides read TGTGCCAGCAGGGGGACTAGCGGGGGCCTGACCTACGAGCAGTACTTC. The rearrangement uses TRBV2 and TRBJ2-7, with 14 nucleotides matching TRBD2. After removal of 6 bases from V and 2 bases from J, the junction contained 6 bases not matched to a gene. The germline V gene encodes CDR1 SNHLY and CDR2 FYNNEI. This CDR3 is built from 16 residues.

The chain carries TRBV13 and TRBJ1-1, with unresolved D. Germline V gene sequence: CDR1 PRHDT, CDR2 FYEKMQ (reference sequence). The CDR3 has 13 amino acids. V lost 0 bases, J lost 5 bases, and 7 bases lay in between. CDR3 sequence: CASSLGLLTEAFF. The CDR3 nucleotides are TGTGCCAGCAGCTTAGGTTTGTTAACTGAAGCTTTCTTT.

The chain combines TRBV6-5 with TRBJ2-5, with TRBD2 matching 7 bases. This CDR3 region has 15 residues. With V trimmed by 6 bases and J by 11 bases, 18 bases remained unmatched. The germline V gene has CDR1 MNHEY and CDR2 SVGAGI. As DNA, the CDR3 is TGTGCCAGCAGCCCCGGACGGCCGCCACGGGGGGAGCAGTACTTC. This sequence encodes CASSPGRPPRGEQYF.

The J gene is TRBJ2-3, the V gene TRBV19, with D possibly matching TRBD1 (5 bases). Germline V gives CDR1 LNHDA, CDR2 SQIVND (reference sequence). The V end lost 7 bases, the J end lost 5 bases, and 19 bases lay between the germline ends. This CDR3 comprises 15 residues. The CDR3 here is CASNIPDSHGDTQYF. In DNA form, the CDR3 reads TGTGCCAGTAACATACCCGACAGTCATGGAGATACGCAGTATTTT.

V gene TRBV11-1 combines with J gene TRBJ2-1; 10 bases agree with TRBD1. This CDR3 is 14 amino acids long. Germline CDR1 and CDR2: SGHAT and FQDESV (reference sequence). V shed 4 bases and J 6 bases; nucleotides not matched to a gene: 3. CDR3 coding DNA: TGTGCCAGCAGCTCAGACAGGGGGCTCAATGAGCAGTTCTTC. Translated, it gives CASSSDRGLNEQFF.

For the CDR3, the DNA is TGTGCCAGCAGTGCCCGCGCAGGGATCTACGAGCAGTACTTC. Translation gives CASSARAGIYEQYF. The chain combines TRBV6-5 with TRBJ2-7; D is possibly TRBD1 (5 bases). Looked up from germline, CDR1 is MNHEY and CDR2 is SVGAGI. V lost 5 bases, J lost 3 bases, and 14 bases lay in between. There are 14 residues in the CDR3.

This clone was seen a handful of times. This chain uses TRBV18 with TRBJ1-4; possible D gene TRBD1, 5 bases. V was pared by 0 bases and J by 8 bases, with 7 bases between. The germline CDR1 and CDR2 sequences are KGHSH and LQKENI. The CDR3 runs 13 residues. The CDR3 DNA reads as TGTGCCAGCTCACCACCTGGGGGGGAAAAACTGTTTTTT. It specifies CASSPPGGEKLFF.

This chain joins TRBV2 and TRBJ2-7, with 8 bases lining up with TRBD1. The germline V gene has CDR1 SNHLY and CDR2 FYNNEI. V lost 7 bases to trimming and J lost 1 base; unmatched junction nucleotides: 12. This CDR3 region has 16 residues. The CDR3 protein is CASKVQGAVVSYEQYF. CDR3 nucleotides: TGTGCCAGCAAGGTGCAGGGGGCGGTAGTATCCTACGAGCAGTACTTC.

The V gene is TRBV6-1, the J gene TRBJ1-2, with 8 bases that match TRBD1. CDR1 MNHNS and CDR2 SASEGT come from the germline V gene. The CDR3 is 15 residues long. J lost 4 bases, V lost 0 bases, and 4 bases had no gene match. DNA of the CDR3: TGTGCCAGCAGTGAAGCGGGACAGGCGATCTATGGCTACACCTTC. This encodes CASSEAGQAIYGYTF.

This chain uses TRBV7-3 with TRBJ2-1; the match to TRBD1 covers 9 bases. The CDR3 totals 16 residues. Germline CDR1 is SGHTA and CDR2 is FQGTGA. Germline trimming cut 0 bases from V and 4 bases from J; bases unmatched to any gene: 4. This CDR3 reads CASSLTGTGMYNEQFF. For the CDR3, the DNA is TGTGCCAGCAGCTTAACGGGGACAGGGATGTACAATGAGCAGTTCTTC.